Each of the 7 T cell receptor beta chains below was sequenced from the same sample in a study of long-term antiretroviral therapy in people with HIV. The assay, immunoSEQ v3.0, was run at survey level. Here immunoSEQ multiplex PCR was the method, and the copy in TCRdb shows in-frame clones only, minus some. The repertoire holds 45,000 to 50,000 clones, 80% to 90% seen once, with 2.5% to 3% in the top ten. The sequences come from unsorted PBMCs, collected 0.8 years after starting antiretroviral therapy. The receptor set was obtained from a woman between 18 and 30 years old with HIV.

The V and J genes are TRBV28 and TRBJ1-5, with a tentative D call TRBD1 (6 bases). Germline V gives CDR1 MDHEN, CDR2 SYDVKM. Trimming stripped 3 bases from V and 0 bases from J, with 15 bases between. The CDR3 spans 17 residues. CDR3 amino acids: CASSFQQGSYSNQPQHF. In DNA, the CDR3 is TGTGCCAGCAGTTTTCAACAGGGATCCTATAGCAATCAGCCCCAGCATTTT.

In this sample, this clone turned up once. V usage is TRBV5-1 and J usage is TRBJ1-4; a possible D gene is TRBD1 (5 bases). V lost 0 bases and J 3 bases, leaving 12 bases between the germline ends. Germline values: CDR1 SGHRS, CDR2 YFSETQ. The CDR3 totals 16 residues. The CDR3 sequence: CASSLVGGTSNEKLFF. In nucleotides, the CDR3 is TGCGCCAGCAGCTTGGTCGGGGGAACTTCTAATGAAAAACTGTTTTTT.

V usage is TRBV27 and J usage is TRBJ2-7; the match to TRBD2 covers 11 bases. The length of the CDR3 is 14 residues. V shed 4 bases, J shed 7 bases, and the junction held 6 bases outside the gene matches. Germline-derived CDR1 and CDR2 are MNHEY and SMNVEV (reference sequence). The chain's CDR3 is CASSSLAGVGEQYF. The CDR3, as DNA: TGTGCCAGCAGTTCACTAGCGGGAGTGGGGGAGCAGTACTTC.

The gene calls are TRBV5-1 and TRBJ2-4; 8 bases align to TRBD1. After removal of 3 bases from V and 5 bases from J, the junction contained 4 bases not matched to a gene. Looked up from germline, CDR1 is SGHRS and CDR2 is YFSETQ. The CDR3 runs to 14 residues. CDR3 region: CASSSDRVENIQYF. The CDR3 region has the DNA TGCGCCAGCAGCTCGGACAGGGTAGAAAACATTCAGTACTTC.

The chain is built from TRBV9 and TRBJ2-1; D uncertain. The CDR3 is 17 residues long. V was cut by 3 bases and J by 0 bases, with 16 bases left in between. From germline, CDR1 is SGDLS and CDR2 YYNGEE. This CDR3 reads CASSALKGTNSYNEQFF. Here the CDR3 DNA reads TGTGCCAGCAGCGCCCTGAAGGGTACGAACTCCTACAATGAGCAGTTCTTC.

The CDR3 DNA follows: TGTGCCAGCTTGGGACGGACAGACCCTCAGGATGAGCAGTTCTTC. This translates into CASLGRTDPQDEQFF. The rearrangement joins TRBV6-6 to TRBJ2-1; D possibly corresponds to TRBD1 (6 bases). The germline CDR1 and CDR2 sequences are MNHNY and SVGAGI (reference sequence). Trimming cost V 8 bases and J 8 bases, with 22 bases left between them. CDR3 length: 15 amino acids.

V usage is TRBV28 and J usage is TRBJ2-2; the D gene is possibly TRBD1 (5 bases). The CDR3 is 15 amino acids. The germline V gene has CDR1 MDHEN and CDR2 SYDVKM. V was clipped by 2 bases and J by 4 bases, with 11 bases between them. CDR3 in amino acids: CASSLAGLVTGELFF. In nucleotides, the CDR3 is TGTGCCAGCAGTTTAGCAGGGCTGGTCACCGGGGAGCTGTTTTTT.